This T cell receptor beta chain was identified during a study of T cells in women clearing cervical HPV infection. On this clone: The read ends 3 residues early relative to the CDR3; the germline J gene fills the gap.

Data came from immunoSEQ multiplex PCR; TCRdb stores just in-frame clones and leaves some out. This listing includes under 50,000 clones. Per germline, CDR1 MNHEY and CDR2 SVGEGT. The J segment lost 3 bases and the V segment lost 6 bases, leaving 8 bases of the junction unmatched. The length of the CDR3 is 14 residues. The sequencing sample was made of blood buffy coat. The chain carries TRBV6-2 or TRBV6-3 and TRBJ2-7; 7 bases map to TRBD1. This receptor was taken from a woman between 18 and 70 years old with a cervical HPV16 infection that either progressed to CIN3+ or cleared (not recorded which). CDR3 protein: CASRDDRENYEQYF. The sequenced part of the CDR3 DNA is TGTGCCAGCAGGGACGACAGGGAGAACTACGAG.